The 9 T cell receptor beta chains presented below share a single source sample, sequenced in a study of response to subunit inactivated influenza vaccine. TCRdb redid the calling of the RT-PCR reads with MiXCR, one entry per CDR3 protein. The repertoire holds about 480,000 distinct CDR3 sequences, with over 25% as singletons. The sequencing here drew on CD4+ T cells sorted from PBMCs, taken 5 days after vaccination. The receptors come from a man in his fifties who received an inactivated influenza vaccine.

This clonotype appeared a few times. The chain employs TRBV28 and TRBJ1-2; D gene unclear. The CDR3 spans 11 residues. Trimming shortened V by 3 bases and J by 8 bases, and 7 bases separated the two germline ends. Germline V CDR1 and CDR2: MDHEN, SYDVKM. CDR3 protein: CASSFREGYTF. The CDR3 region has the DNA TGTGCCAGCAGTTTCCGGGAGGGCTACACCTTC.

The chain joins TRBV7-2 to TRBJ1-6; 8 bases line up with TRBD1. CDR1 and CDR2 from the germline V gene are SGHTA and FQGNSA. V was clipped by 1 base and J by 7 bases; unmatched bases: 3. CDR3 length: 15 amino acids. CDR3 in DNA: TGTGCCAGCAGCTTAGGGACAGGGTGGAATTCACCCCTCCACTTT. The encoded protein is CASSLGTGWNSPLHF.

This clonotype was seen a handful of times. The V gene is TRBV3-1, the J gene TRBJ1-4; D gene ambiguous. Germline CDR1 is LGHDT and CDR2 is YNNKEL (reference sequence). V lost 8 bases and J lost 5, with 18 bases in between. CDR3 length equals 15 residues. The CDR3 spells CASGPGELGNEKLFF. The DNA for the CDR3 is TGTGCCAGCGGCCCAGGAGAGCTGGGGAATGAAAAACTGTTTTTT.

V is TRBV3-1 and J is TRBJ1-1; no definite D call. CDR1 and CDR2 from the germline V gene are LGHDT and YNNKEL (reference sequence). The V and J ends lost 1 base and 0 bases respectively, with 9 bases between them. The CDR3 consists of 15 residues. CDR3 in amino acids: CASSQGGRMNTEAFF. CDR3 nucleotide sequence: TGTGCCAGCAGCCAAGGAGGACGCATGAACACTGAAGCTTTCTTT.

This clonotype has just a few counts. This chain connects TRBV20-1 to TRBJ2-7; TRBD1 matches 9 bases. Germline loops: CDR1 DFQATT, CDR2 SNEGSKA (reference sequence). J gave up 7 bases and V 6 bases, and 10 bases lay outside the gene matches. This CDR3 has 13 amino acids. The CDR3 sequence: CSAAGTGFGEQYF. Written as DNA, the CDR3 is TGCAGTGCAGCCGGGACAGGGTTCGGGGAGCAGTACTTC.

The J gene is TRBJ1-2, the V gene TRBV20-1, with TRBD1 matching over 8 bases. Germline values: CDR1 DFQATT, CDR2 SNEGSKA (reference sequence). CDR3 length equals 13 residues. CDR3: CNAPGQAAYGYTF. The DNA for the CDR3 is TGCAACGCACCGGGACAGGCGGCCTATGGCTACACCTTC.

The chain links TRBV11-2 to TRBJ1-2; D call uncertain. The V gene's germline CDR1 is SGHAT and CDR2 FQNNGV. The ends were cut back, 0 bases at V and 5 bases at J, with 13 bases in the middle. The CDR3 runs 15 residues. In DNA form, the CDR3 reads TGTGCCAGCAGCTTAGAGCCTGGGGAGAGGTATGGCTACACCTTC. Protein sequence: CASSLEPGERYGYTF.

The gene calls are TRBV5-6 and TRBJ2-3; D is undetermined. CDR3 length: 15 residues. V lost 4 bases and J lost 0, with 12 bases in between. CDR1 and CDR2 (germline): SGHDT, YYEEEE. The CDR3 nucleotides read TGTGCCAGCAGCCCCTACCTCTTAAGCACAGATACGCAGTATTTT. Its translation is CASSPYLLSTDTQYF.

The chain has TRBV7-8 and TRBJ1-1; D is ambiguous. The CDR3 covers 15 residues. V lost 4 bases to trimming and J lost 0 bases, with 12 bases between them. Germline CDR1 SGHVS, CDR2 FQNEAQ. This chain's CDR3 is CASSSRPALNTEAFF. The CDR3 DNA follows: TGTGCCAGCAGCTCGCGTCCAGCACTGAACACTGAAGCTTTCTTT. The full variable domain, its missing parts supplied by reference TRBV7-8 and TRBJ1-1, is GAGVSQSPRYKVAKRGQDVALRCDPISGHVSLFWYQQALGQGPEFLTYFQNEAQLDKSGLPSDRFFAERPEGSVSTLKIQRTQQEDSAVYLCASSSRPALNTEAFFGQGTRLTVV.